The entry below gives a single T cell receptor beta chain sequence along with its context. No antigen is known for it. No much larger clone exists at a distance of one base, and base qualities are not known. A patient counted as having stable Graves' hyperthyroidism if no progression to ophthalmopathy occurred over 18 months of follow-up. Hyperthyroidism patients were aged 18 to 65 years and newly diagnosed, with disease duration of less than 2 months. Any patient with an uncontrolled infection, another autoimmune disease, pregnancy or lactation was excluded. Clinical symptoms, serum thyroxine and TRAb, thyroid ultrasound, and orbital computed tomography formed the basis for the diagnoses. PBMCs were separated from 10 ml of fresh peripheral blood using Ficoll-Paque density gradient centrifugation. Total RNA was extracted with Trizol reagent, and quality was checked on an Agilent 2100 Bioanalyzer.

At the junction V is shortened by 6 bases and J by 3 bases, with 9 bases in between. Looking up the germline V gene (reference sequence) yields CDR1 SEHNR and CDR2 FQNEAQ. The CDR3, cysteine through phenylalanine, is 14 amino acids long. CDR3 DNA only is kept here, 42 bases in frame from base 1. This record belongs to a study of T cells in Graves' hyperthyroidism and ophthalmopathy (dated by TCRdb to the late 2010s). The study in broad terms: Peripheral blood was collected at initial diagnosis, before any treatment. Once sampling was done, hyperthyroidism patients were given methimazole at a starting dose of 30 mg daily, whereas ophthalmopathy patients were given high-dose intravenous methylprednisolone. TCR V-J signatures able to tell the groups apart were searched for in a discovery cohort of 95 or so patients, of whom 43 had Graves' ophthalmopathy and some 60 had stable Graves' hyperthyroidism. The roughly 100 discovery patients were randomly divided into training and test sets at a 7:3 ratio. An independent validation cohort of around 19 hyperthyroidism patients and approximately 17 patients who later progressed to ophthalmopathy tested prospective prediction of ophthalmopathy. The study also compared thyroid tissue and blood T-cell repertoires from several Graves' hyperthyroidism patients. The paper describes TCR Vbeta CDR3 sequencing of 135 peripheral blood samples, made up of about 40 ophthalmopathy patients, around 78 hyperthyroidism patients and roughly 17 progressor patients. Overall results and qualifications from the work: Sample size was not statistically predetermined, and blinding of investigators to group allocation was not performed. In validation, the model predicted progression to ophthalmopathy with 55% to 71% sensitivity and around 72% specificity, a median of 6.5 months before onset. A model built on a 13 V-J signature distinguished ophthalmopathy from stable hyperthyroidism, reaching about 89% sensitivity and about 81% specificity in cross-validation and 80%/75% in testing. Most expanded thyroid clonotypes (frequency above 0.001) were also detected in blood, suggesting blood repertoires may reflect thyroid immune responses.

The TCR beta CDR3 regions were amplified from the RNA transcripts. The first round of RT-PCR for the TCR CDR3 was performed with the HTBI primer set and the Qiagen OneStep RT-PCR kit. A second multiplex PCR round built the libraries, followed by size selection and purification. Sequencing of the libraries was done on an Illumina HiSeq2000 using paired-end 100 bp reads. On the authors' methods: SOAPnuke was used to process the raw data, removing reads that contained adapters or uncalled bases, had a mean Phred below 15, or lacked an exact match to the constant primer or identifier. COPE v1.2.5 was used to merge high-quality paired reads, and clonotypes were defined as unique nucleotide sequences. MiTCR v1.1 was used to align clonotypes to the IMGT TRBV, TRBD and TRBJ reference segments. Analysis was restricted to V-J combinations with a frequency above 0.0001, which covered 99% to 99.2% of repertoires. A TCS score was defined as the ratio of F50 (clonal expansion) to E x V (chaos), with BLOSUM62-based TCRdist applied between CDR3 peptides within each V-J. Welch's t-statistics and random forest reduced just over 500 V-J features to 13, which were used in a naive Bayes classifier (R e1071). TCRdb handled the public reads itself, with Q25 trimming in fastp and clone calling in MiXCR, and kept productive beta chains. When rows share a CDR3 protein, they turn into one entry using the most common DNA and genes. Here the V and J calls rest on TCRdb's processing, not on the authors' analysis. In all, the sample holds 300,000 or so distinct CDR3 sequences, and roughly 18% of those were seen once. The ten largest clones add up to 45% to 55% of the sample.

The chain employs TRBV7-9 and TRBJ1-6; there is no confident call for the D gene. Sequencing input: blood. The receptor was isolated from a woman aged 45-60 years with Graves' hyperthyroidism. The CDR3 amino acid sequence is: CASRREIYNSPLHF. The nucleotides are TGTGCCAGCAGAAGGGAGATCTATAATTCACCCCTCCACTTT.